These 24 T cell receptor beta chains originate from one sample sequenced in a study of vaccination and CD4 T cells after COVID-19. No antigen has been identified for these receptors. Treatment given: approximately nine-day PBMC culture with coronavirus spike peptide pools or control peptides (ViraFEST assay). At the Johns Hopkins FTIC core, DNA taken from cultured CD4+ T cells was sequenced by way of the Oncomine TCR Beta short-read assay. Each CDR3 protein is one row after TCRdb ran MiXCR on the PCR reads. The sample shows about 26,000 distinct CDR3 sequences, 64% of them seen only once. Sequencing input: CD4+ T cells from blood, cultured in vitro. The source of these receptors is a human donor who had recovered from COVID-19.

The chain links TRBV29-1 to TRBJ1-4, with a tentative D call TRBD1 (5 bases). Deletions cut 5 bases from V and 12 bases from J, with 16 bases between. This CDR3 contains 12 residues. Germline CDR1 reads SQVTM; CDR2 reads ANQGSEA. The CDR3 nucleotides are TGCAGCGTTCTCCCCCCGGGGGGGGAACTGTTTTTT. Protein sequence: CSVLPPGGELFF.

The chain joins TRBV5-1 to TRBJ2-3, with 9 bases lining up with TRBD2. Per the germline V gene, CDR1 is SGHRS and CDR2 is YFSETQ. The CDR3 contains 17 residues. The trim removed 0 bases at V and 2 bases at J, leaving 7 bases unmatched. Here the CDR3 DNA reads TGCGCCAGCAGCTTGGTTGGCCTAGCGGGGCCCACAGATACGCAGTATTTT. Its protein product is CASSLVGLAGPTDTQYF.

The chain combines TRBV18 with TRBJ1-5; tentative D call: TRBD1 (5 bases). This CDR3 region has 15 residues. Germline CDR1 KGHSH, CDR2 LQKENI. Deletions cut 3 bases from V and 0 bases from J, with 9 bases between. CDR3 nucleotides: TGTGCCAGCTCACCCCCGGGGCATAGCAATCAGCCCCAGCATTTT. Its translation: CASSPPGHSNQPQHF. Supplemented by reference TRBV18 and TRBJ1-5, the full variable domain reads NAGVMQNPRHLVRRRGQEARLRCSPMKGHSHVYWYRQLPEEGLKFMVYLQKENIIDESGMPKERFSAEFPKEGPSILRIQQVVRGDSAAYFCASSPPGHSNQPQHFGDGTRLSIL.

The rearrangement uses TRBV28 and TRBJ1-2; no clear D. The germline V gene has CDR1 MDHEN and CDR2 SYDVKM. The V gene lost 7 bases and the J gene lost 4 bases, with 19 bases spanning the gap. CDR3 length equals 15 residues. The chain's CDR3 is CASTPGLAAAYGYTF. CDR3 sequence (DNA): TGTGCCAGCACCCCCGGGTTGGCAGCAGCCTATGGCTACACCTTC.

This clonotype appeared a few times. The genes are TRBV6-5 and TRBJ1-3; D unresolved. V was clipped by 2 bases and J by 4 bases, with 0 bases between them. This CDR3 has 11 residues. Germline lookup yields CDR1 MNHEY and CDR2 SVGAGI. The CDR3 nucleotides are TGTGCCAGCAGTTACGGAAACACCATATATTTT. Translating gives CASSYGNTIYF.

The sample holds a few counts of this clonotype. The rearrangement joins TRBV15 to TRBJ2-7; D is undetermined. The ends were cut back, 5 bases at V and 3 bases at J, with 5 bases in the middle. This CDR3 has 11 residues. The germline CDR1 and CDR2 sequences are LNHNV and YYDKDF (reference sequence). Written as DNA, the CDR3 is TGTGCCACCAGCCTCGACTACGAGCAGTACTTC. The encoded protein is CATSLDYEQYF. The full variable domain, with the rest looked up from reference TRBV15 and TRBJ2-7, is DAMVIQNPRYQVTQFGKPVTLSCSQTLNHNVMYWYQQKSSQAPKLLFHYYDKDFNNEADTPDNFQSRRPNTSFCFLDIRSPGLGDTAMYLCATSLDYEQYFGPGTRLTVT.

The chain carries TRBV6-5 and TRBJ2-1; the match to TRBD2 covers 11 bases. This CDR3 has 15 amino acids. Trimming cost V 2 bases and J 6 bases; bases outside gene matches: 3. CDR1 MNHEY and CDR2 SVGAGI come from the germline V gene. The CDR3 nucleotides read TGTGCCAGCAGTTACGTAGCGGGAGGGCCCAATGAGCAGTTCTTC. Its protein is CASSYVAGGPNEQFF.

The chain carries TRBV10-3 and TRBJ2-7; no clear D. V lost 8 bases and J lost 3, with 5 bases in between. There are 10 residues in the CDR3. Germline CDR1 and CDR2: ENHRY and SYGVKD. CDR3 in amino acids: CAIGSYEQYF. The CDR3 DNA is TGTGCCATCGGTAGCTACGAGCAGTACTTC.

This clonotype was seen a handful of times. This rearrangement joins TRBV27 to TRBJ1-5; weak D call: TRBD1 (6 bases). Germline CDR1 and CDR2: MNHEY and SMNVEV (reference sequence). The CDR3 has 17 amino acids. V gave up 1 base and J gave up 2 bases, with 15 bases separating them. This CDR3 reads CASSLLGGAWGNQPQHF. The CDR3 DNA sequence: TGTGCCAGCAGTTTATTAGGGGGGGCCTGGGGCAATCAGCCCCAGCATTTT.

The chain links TRBV6-2 or TRBV6-3 to TRBJ1-4; D remains unclear. The ends were cut back, 4 bases at V and 13 bases at J, with 7 bases in the middle. Germline CDR1 and CDR2: MNHEY and SVGEGT. This CDR3 comprises 10 residues. For the CDR3, the DNA is TGTGCCAGCAGTTGGACCGGACTGTTTTTT. Protein sequence: CASSWTGLFF.

The gene calls are TRBV6-1 and TRBJ2-7, with D perhaps TRBD2 (6 bases). V was shortened by 6 bases and J by 3 bases, with 12 bases between the two germline ends. The CDR3 sequence is 13 residues long. Germline V CDR1 and CDR2: MNHNS, SASEGT. In nucleotides, the CDR3 is TGTGCCAGCAGATATCACGGGGGCTACGAGCAGTACTTC. Its translation is CASRYHGGYEQYF.

The sample holds a few counts of this clonotype. The chain is built from TRBV6-5 and TRBJ1-3; no firm D call. V gave up 2 bases and J gave up 8 bases, with 10 bases separating them. CDR3 size: 13 residues. Germline assignment: CDR1 MNHEY and CDR2 SVGAGI. CDR3 residues: CASSYRLRDTIYF. CDR3 bases: TGTGCCAGCAGTTACCGTCTGAGGGACACCATATATTTT.

The table lists this clonotype with a count of one. The chain links TRBV19 to TRBJ2-7; 11 bases fit TRBD1. The ends lost 9 bases at V and 5 bases at J; junction bases unmatched: 9. Germline CDR1 is LNHDA and CDR2 is SQIVND (reference sequence). This CDR3 region has 14 residues. The CDR3 nucleotides are TGTGCCAGATTTCGGGACAGGGGGTATAACGAGCAGTACTTC. Its translation: CARFRDRGYNEQYF.

V gene TRBV7-8 combines with J gene TRBJ2-7; D unresolved. Trimming took 5 bases from V and 6 from J, leaving 17 bases between them. The length of the CDR3 is 14 residues. Germline CDR1 reads SGHVS; CDR2 reads FQNEAQ. CDR3 sequence reads: CASSPDNGPFEQYF. The CDR3 bases are TGTGCCAGCAGCCCCGACAACGGCCCTTTCGAGCAGTACTTC. The whole variable domain, filled in from reference TRBV7-8 and TRBJ2-7, reads GAGVSQSPRYKVAKRGQDVALRCDPISGHVSLFWYQQALGQGPEFLTYFQNEAQLDKSGLPSDRFFAERPEGSVSTLKIQRTQQEDSAVYLCASSPDNGPFEQYFGPGTRLTVT.

This clonotype was observed a handful of times. The genes are TRBV20-1 and TRBJ1-6; TRBD1 is a possible D gene (5 bases). This CDR3 is 15 amino acids long. Trimming pared 3 bases from V and 14 bases from J, leaving 23 bases between. Germline CDR1 is DFQATT and CDR2 is SNEGSKA (reference sequence). The CDR3: CSASRGRGLNSALHF. CDR3 DNA: TGCAGTGCTAGTCGAGGAAGGGGTCTTAATTCGGCCCTCCACTTT.

This rearrangement joins TRBV7-9 to TRBJ1-2, with 8 nucleotides matching TRBD1. J lost 6 bases, V lost 5 bases, and 11 bases had no gene match. CDR3 length: 15 residues. Per the germline V gene, CDR1 is SEHNR and CDR2 is FQNEAQ (reference sequence). The CDR3 DNA reads TGTGCCAGCAGCGCCTCGGGTGGACAGGGACATGGCTACACCTTC. It is translated as CASSASGGQGHGYTF.

This clonotype was found a few times. The chain has TRBV20-1 and TRBJ2-1, with 7 bases fitting TRBD1. Germline CDR1 DFQATT, CDR2 SNEGSKA (reference sequence). This CDR3 has 11 residues. V lost 4 bases to trimming and J lost 10 bases; unmatched junction nucleotides: 4. Written as DNA, the CDR3 is TGCAGTGCTAAGGACAGGTGGGAGCAGTTCTTC. Its protein is CSAKDRWEQFF.

The CDR3 DNA reads as TGTGCCAGCAGCCTAGGGGGGGGGAATCGGAACATTCAGTACTTC. Residues: CASSLGGGNRNIQYF. The chain is built from TRBV12-3 or TRBV12-4 and TRBJ2-4; tentatively, D is TRBD2 (7 bases). The CDR3 length is 15 residues. Trimming left V 6 bases short and J 7 bases short, with 19 bases between.

The chain combines TRBV10-3 with TRBJ2-7; D is unresolved. The V gene lost 4 bases and the J gene lost 3 bases, with 4 bases spanning the gap. The V gene's germline CDR1 is ENHRY and CDR2 SYGVKD. The CDR3 is 11 residues long. In DNA, the CDR3 is TGTGCCATCAGTGGAGGCTACGAGCAGTACTTC. Its protein product is CAISGGYEQYF.

The chain uses TRBV28 and TRBJ1-2; 10 positions match TRBD1. CDR1 is MDHEN, CDR2 SYDVKM, per germline. The CDR3 length is 16 residues. Trimming took 5 bases from V and 4 from J; bases not matched to a gene: 10. The CDR3 region has the DNA TGTGCCAGCAGTCAACCGACAGGGGGCAGCGTCTATGGCTACACCTTC. Its protein product is CASSQPTGGSVYGYTF.

J is TRBJ1-6 and V is TRBV7-2, with D tentatively TRBD1 (5 bases). Germline CDR1 and CDR2: SGHTA and FQGNSA. Between the trimmed V and J ends, which lost 2 bases and 10 bases, there was a span of 18 bases. The CDR3 runs to 16 residues. The CDR3 spells CASSLPGGGARSPLHF. CDR3 sequence (DNA): TGTGCCAGCAGCTTACCCGGTGGTGGGGCGCGATCACCCCTCCACTTT. Together with reference TRBV7-2 and TRBJ1-6, the CDR3 gives the full variable domain: GAGVSQSPSNKVTEKGKDVELRCDPISGHTALYWYRQSLGQGLEFLIYFQGNSAPDKSGLPSDRFSAERTGGSVSTLTIQRTQQEDSAVYLCASSLPGGGARSPLHFGNGTRLTVT.

This clonotype came up a few times. The chain has TRBV7-3 and TRBJ2-3; 9 positions agree with TRBD1. The germline V gene has CDR1 SGHTA and CDR2 FQGTGA. This CDR3 spans 12 amino acids. V dropped 8 bases and J dropped 6; count of bases not matched to a gene: 3. The CDR3 sequence is CASGQGPDTQYF. CDR3 nucleotides: TGTGCCAGCGGACAGGGGCCCGATACGCAGTATTTT.

This rearrangement joins TRBV11-2 to TRBJ2-5, with 15 positions matching TRBD2. CDR1 is SGHAT and CDR2 is FQNNGV in the germline V gene. The CDR3 spans 18 residues. V was pared by 4 bases and J by 3 bases, with 9 bases of the junction left unmatched. The CDR3 region is CASSSLRTSGRAEETQYF. The CDR3 nucleotides read TGTGCCAGCAGCTCCCTTAGGACTAGCGGGAGGGCTGAAGAGACCCAGTACTTC.

The chain links TRBV14 to TRBJ2-7, with D perhaps assigned TRBD1 or TRBD2 (5 bases each). This CDR3 has 14 amino acids. CDR1 and CDR2 from the germline V gene are SGHDN and FVKESK. V lost 3 bases and J 9 bases, leaving 18 bases between the germline ends. The CDR3 region has the DNA TGTGCCAGCAGCCACGCGACAACGTCTGGGGGGCAGTACTTC. This encodes CASSHATTSGGQYF.